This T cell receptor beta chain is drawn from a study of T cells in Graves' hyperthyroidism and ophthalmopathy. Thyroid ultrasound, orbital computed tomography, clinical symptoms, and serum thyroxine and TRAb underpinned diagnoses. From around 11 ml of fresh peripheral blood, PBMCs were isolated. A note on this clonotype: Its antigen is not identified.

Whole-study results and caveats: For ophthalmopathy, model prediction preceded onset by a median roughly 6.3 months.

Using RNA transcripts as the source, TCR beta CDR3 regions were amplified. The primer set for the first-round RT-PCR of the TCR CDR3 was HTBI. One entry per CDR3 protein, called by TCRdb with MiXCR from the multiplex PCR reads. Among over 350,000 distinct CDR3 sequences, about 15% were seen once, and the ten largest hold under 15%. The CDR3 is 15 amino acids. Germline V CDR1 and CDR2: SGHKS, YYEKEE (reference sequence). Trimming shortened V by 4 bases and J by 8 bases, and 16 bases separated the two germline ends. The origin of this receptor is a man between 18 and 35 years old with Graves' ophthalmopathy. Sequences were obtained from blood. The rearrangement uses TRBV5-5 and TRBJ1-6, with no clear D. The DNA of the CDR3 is TGTGCCAGCAGCAAGGACCCCTTTATTTATTCACCCCTCCACTTT. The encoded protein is CASSKDPFIYSPLHF.